This TCR beta chain emerged from a study of blood T cell repertoires in COVID-19. The wider study: Samples taken during acute and convalescent COVID-19 were collected in the United States, Italy and Spain. T cells, B-cell-depleted T cells, or PBMCs supplied cDNA or gDNA.

The CDR3 runs to 14 residues. V dropped 3 bases and J dropped 4 bases, with 11 bases sitting between them. CDR1 is KGHDR, CDR2 SFDVKD, per germline. Clones were read by immunoSEQ multiplex PCR, and TCRdb kept only the in-frame ones, dropping some. Among about 120,000 clones listed, about nine tenths were seen once. The chain combines TRBV24-1 with TRBJ1-1; a weak D match, TRBD1 (6 bases). The sequencing sample was made of peripheral blood. The receptor comes from a woman in her 70s with acute or convalescent COVID-19. This chain's CDR3 is CATSDTTGSTEAFF. For the CDR3, the DNA is TGTGCCACCAGTGATACGACAGGTAGCACTGAAGCTTTCTTT.